What follows are 27 T cell receptor beta chains derived from one specimen sequenced in a study of blood T cell repertoires in COVID-19 (dated by TCRdb to the early 2020s). The library came from the immunoSEQ multiplex PCR assay. What TCRdb holds here is the immuneACCESS table cut down to in-frame rearrangements. Part of the clones is not present; checked against another copy, under half of the missing clones reflect an unresolved V gene, and the others are unexplained. Across this sample there are under 250,000 clones, with roughly 83% seen only once. Of the sample, roughly 1.3% is held by the ten largest clones. The sample was PBMCs or T cells enriched from blood (not recorded which). Receptors were obtained from a woman between 40 and 50 years old with acute COVID-19.

The gene calls are TRBV10-2 and TRBJ1-6, with 10 bases aligning to TRBD1. V shed 3 bases, J shed 10 bases, and the junction held 3 bases outside the gene matches. This CDR3 comprises 14 residues. The germline V gene encodes CDR1 WSHSY and CDR2 SAAADI. The CDR3 DNA follows: TGCGCCAGCAGTGACCAGGACAGGGGGTCACCCCTCCACTTT. Amino acid sequence: CASSDQDRGSPLHF.

This clone was counted a few times. The V call is TRBV2, the J call TRBJ2-1, with D possibly matching TRBD2 (6 bases). The germline gives CDR1 SNHLY, CDR2 FYNNEI. V gave up 3 bases and J gave up 3 bases, with 9 bases separating them. CDR3 length: 14 residues. The CDR3 DNA sequence: TGTGCCAGCAGTGAGGGGACTGGCTACAATGAGCAGTTCTTC. Residues: CASSEGTGYNEQFF.

The chain recombines TRBV4-3 with TRBJ2-7, with D uncertain. Germline CDR1 LGHNA, CDR2 YSLEER. This CDR3 has 15 amino acids. V gave up 0 bases and J gave up 1 base, with 10 bases separating them. In DNA form, the CDR3 reads TGCGCCAGCAGCCAAGAATGGCCGAGGTCCTACGAGCAGTACTTC. This gives the protein CASSQEWPRSYEQYF.

The rearrangement links TRBV27 to TRBJ2-3; 8 nucleotides match TRBD1. The V and J ends lost 5 bases and 4 bases, in that order; junction bases with no gene match: 11. The CDR3 has 16 residues. Germline V gives CDR1 MNHEY, CDR2 SMNVEV (reference sequence). CDR3 protein: CASSMEDRVRSDTQYF. The CDR3 bases are TGTGCCAGCAGTATGGAGGACAGGGTTAGGTCAGATACGCAGTATTTT.

V is TRBV3-1 (or the pseudogene TRBV3-2) and J is TRBJ1-1, with D tentatively TRBD1 (5 bases). Trimming stripped 0 bases from V and 5 bases from J, with 16 bases between. The germline V gene has CDR1 LGHDT and CDR2 YNNKEL (reference sequence). There are 16 residues in the CDR3. CDR3 region: CASSQEVSGRRTEAFF. Here the CDR3 DNA reads TGTGCCAGCAGCCAAGAAGTGTCAGGGAGGAGGACTGAAGCTTTCTTT.

The rearrangement uses TRBV5-6 and TRBJ2-7; 8 positions agree with TRBD1. This CDR3 contains 15 residues. Germline-derived CDR1 and CDR2 are SGHDT and YYEEEE. J lost 3 bases, V lost 4 bases, and 9 bases had no gene match. Here the CDR3 DNA reads TGTGCCAGCAGCCGCGGACAGGGCCACTTCTACGAGCAGTACTTC. This gives the protein CASSRGQGHFYEQYF.

The genes are TRBV27 and TRBJ1-6, with a tentative D call TRBD1 (5 bases). Trimming took off 1 base at V and 7 bases at J, with 11 bases between the two ends. Germline loops: CDR1 MNHEY, CDR2 SMNVEV (reference sequence). CDR3 length: 15 amino acids. In DNA, the CDR3 is TGTGCCAGCAGTTTATTGACCCAGGGAAATTCACCCCTCCACTTT. Residues: CASSLLTQGNSPLHF.

This chain connects TRBV5-1 to TRBJ2-1; weak D call: TRBD2 (6 bases). Trimming took off 0 bases at V and 2 bases at J, with 12 bases between the two ends. Germline assignment: CDR1 SGHRS and CDR2 YFSETQ. This CDR3 region has 16 residues. The CDR3: CASSLAGGTTYNEQFF. The DNA for the CDR3 is TGCGCCAGCAGCTTGGCCGGGGGAACCACCTACAATGAGCAGTTCTTC.

This chain links TRBV27 with TRBJ2-7; 9 nucleotides match TRBD2. The CDR3 runs 14 residues. Germline V CDR1 and CDR2: MNHEY, SMNVEV (reference sequence). The J segment lost 5 bases and the V segment lost 3 bases, leaving 5 bases of the junction unmatched. CDR3 sequence: CASSLGLAADEQYF. Here the CDR3 DNA reads TGTGCCAGCAGTTTGGGACTAGCTGCGGACGAGCAGTACTTC.

V usage is TRBV30 and J usage is TRBJ2-5; tentatively, D is TRBD2 (5 bases). The germline V and J ends were trimmed by 0 bases and 5 bases, with 10 bases remaining between them. CDR3 length: 13 amino acids. Germline CDR1 GTSNPN, CDR2 SVGIG (reference sequence). The CDR3 DNA reads TGTGCCTGGAGTGTGGGAGACGGGGAGACCCAGTACTTC. Amino acid sequence: CAWSVGDGETQYF.

This clone was seen a single time. This chain joins TRBV7-3 and TRBJ1-4, with 9 bases matching TRBD1. Germline values: CDR1 SGHTA, CDR2 FQGTGA. This CDR3 comprises 15 residues. Trimming cost V 5 bases and J 3 bases; bases outside gene matches: 4. The CDR3 DNA reads TGTGCCAGCAGCAGAACAGGGGGCCCTAATGAAAAACTGTTTTTT. This encodes CASSRTGGPNEKLFF. Using reference TRBV7-3 and TRBJ1-4 for the parts outside the CDR3, the full variable domain is GAGVSQTPSNKVTEKGKYVELRCDPISGHTALYWYRQSLGQGPEFLIYFQGTGAADDSGLPNDRFFAVRPEGSVSTLKIQRTERGDSAVYLCASSRTGGPNEKLFFGSGTQLSVL.

This chain uses TRBV23-1 with TRBJ1-2; 10 positions agree with TRBD1. TRBV23-1 is placed among ORFs of uncertain function. CDR3 size: 15 residues. After removal of 6 bases from V and 6 bases from J, the junction contained 10 bases not matched to a gene. CDR3 nucleotide sequence: TGCGCCAGCAGCCAGACAGGGGGCGAAGTGGATGGCTACACCTTC. It yields the protein CASSQTGGEVDGYTF.

This chain connects TRBV28 to TRBJ2-1; weak D call: TRBD2 (5 bases). The germline V gene has CDR1 MDHEN and CDR2 SYDVKM. The V and J ends lost 3 bases and 1 base respectively, with 16 bases between them. The CDR3 contains 17 residues. The CDR3: CASSFRGSLGSYNEQFF. The CDR3 DNA follows: TGTGCCAGCAGTTTTCGGGGTAGCCTTGGGTCCTACAATGAGCAGTTCTTC.

This clone showed up just a few times. The gene calls are TRBV6-2 or TRBV6-3 and TRBJ2-5; TRBD1 aligns across 12 bases. Trimming at V came to 0 bases and at J to 0 bases, leaving 8 bases not matched to a gene. CDR3 length: 19 residues. From germline, CDR1 is MNHEY and CDR2 SVGEGT. Written as DNA, the CDR3 is TGTGCCAGCAGTTACTCGGTCGGGACAGGGGGCCTGTACCAAGAGACCCAGTACTTC. Its translation is CASSYSVGTGGLYQETQYF.

This chain connects TRBV5-1 to TRBJ2-1, with 7 bases lining up with TRBD1. The V gene's germline CDR1 is SGHRS and CDR2 YFSETQ. This CDR3 has 16 residues. V dropped 4 bases and J dropped 3; count of bases not matched to a gene: 10. The CDR3 DNA reads TGCGCCAGCAGCCTCACAGCAGGGGGTTTCTACAATGAGCAGTTCTTC. Protein product: CASSLTAGGFYNEQFF.

The chain links TRBV2 to TRBJ2-5, with D perhaps TRBD2 (7 bases). V was trimmed by 2 bases and J by 7 bases, leaving 20 bases between them. The CDR3 is 16 amino acids. Germline V CDR1 and CDR2: SNHLY, FYNNEI. CDR3: CASSETLGGGQATQYF. The CDR3 nucleotides read TGTGCCAGCAGTGAAACCCTTGGGGGGGGGCAGGCGACCCAGTACTTC.

V and J are TRBV5-6 and TRBJ1-2, with no clear D. In germline, CDR1 is SGHDT, CDR2 YYEEEE. Trimming cost V 0 bases and J 8 bases, with 11 bases left between them. The CDR3 runs 13 residues. The CDR3 bases are TGTGCCAGCAGCTTGGCGGCAGCTAGCGGCTACACCTTC. Encoded protein: CASSLAAASGYTF.

This clone was seen more than once but under ten times. The rearrangement links TRBV24-1 to TRBJ1-5; 9 bases align to TRBD1. Germline lookup yields CDR1 KGHDR and CDR2 SFDVKD. With 10 bases clipped from V and 0 bases from J, the junction kept 3 bases outside the gene matches. The CDR3 totals 14 residues. The CDR3 loop is CATGQGTSNQPQHF. CDR3 coding DNA: TGTGCCACGGGACAGGGAACTAGCAATCAGCCCCAGCATTTT.

CDR3 residues: CASGQGGREKLFF. CDR3 nucleotide sequence: TGTGCCAGCGGACAGGGGGGGAGGGAAAAACTGTTTTTT. This rearrangement joins TRBV11-2 to TRBJ1-4; 10 bases agree with TRBD1. The V gene end was trimmed by 8 bases and the J gene end by 8 bases; junction bases not matched to a gene: 5. Germline CDR1 reads SGHAT; CDR2 reads FQNNGV. CDR3 size: 13 residues.

J is TRBJ2-1 and V is TRBV3-1 (or the pseudogene TRBV3-2), with TRBD1 matching over 7 bases. CDR3 length: 15 amino acids. The V segment lost 4 bases and the J segment 4 bases; nucleotides outside the gene matches: 7. Per the germline V gene, CDR1 is LGHDT and CDR2 is YNNKEL (reference sequence). The CDR3 loop is CASSRMTGRYNEQFF. The CDR3 DNA reads as TGTGCCAGCAGCCGAATGACAGGGCGGTACAATGAGCAGTTCTTC.

The gene calls are TRBV10-1 and TRBJ2-7, with D hard to call. The CDR3 runs to 9 residues. Trimming removed 10 bases at V and 6 bases at J, with 7 bases between. The germline V gene encodes CDR1 WNHNN and CDR2 SYGVQD (reference sequence). In DNA form, the CDR3 reads TGCGCCACCAGCTCCGAGCAGTACTTC. Translation: CATSSEQYF.

The chain uses TRBV9 and TRBJ1-4; D unresolved. Germline V gives CDR1 SGDLS, CDR2 YYNGEE. The CDR3 runs 15 residues. The V end was cut by 3 bases, the J end by 3 bases, with 12 bases between. CDR3 coding DNA: TGTGCCAGCAGCGCTATAGTGGGCTCTAATGAAAAACTGTTTTTT. This codes for CASSAIVGSNEKLFF.

The chain uses TRBV5-3 and TRBJ1-5; no firm D call. TRBV5-3 is noted as an ORF with a role that remains uncertain. The CDR3 covers 13 residues. V dropped 2 bases and J dropped 4 bases, with 7 bases sitting between them. CDR3 nucleotides: TGTGCCAGAAGCTTTAGAGATAATCAGCCCCAGCATTTT. Translating it yields CARSFRDNQPQHF.

The chain carries TRBV7-6 and TRBJ1-3; D not certain. Germline V gene data show CDR1 as SGHVS and CDR2 as FNYEAQ. Trimming shortened V by 1 base and J by 0 bases, and 10 bases separated the two germline ends. CDR3 size: 16 residues. CDR3 residues: CASSLGPTSSGNTIYF. The CDR3 nucleotides are TGTGCCAGCAGCTTAGGCCCAACAAGCTCTGGAAACACCATATATTTT.

The rearrangement links TRBV11-2 to TRBJ1-1, with D unclear. The CDR3 extends over 13 amino acids. Deletions cut 5 bases from V and 1 base from J, with 8 bases between. CDR1 is SGHAT, CDR2 FQNNGV, per germline. The CDR3 reads CASSHPGNTEAFF. CDR3 in DNA: TGTGCCAGCAGCCATCCGGGGAACACTGAAGCTTTCTTT.

The chain recombines TRBV6-5 with TRBJ1-3; D perhaps matches TRBD1 (5 bases). Trimming pared 5 bases from V and 8 bases from J, leaving 16 bases between. Germline V gene data show CDR1 as MNHEY and CDR2 as SVGAGI. The CDR3 has 14 residues. The CDR3 reads CASSPGGVRDTIYF. The CDR3 DNA reads as TGTGCCAGCAGTCCGGGGGGTGTTCGGGACACCATATATTTT.

The chain links TRBV28 to TRBJ1-1; 7 positions match TRBD1. The CDR3 covers 12 residues. In germline, CDR1 is MDHEN, CDR2 SYDVKM. After removal of 6 bases from V and 5 bases from J, the junction contained 3 bases not matched to a gene. Written as DNA, the CDR3 is TGTGCCAGCAGATCGACAGGGACTGAAGCTTTCTTT. Translated: CASRSTGTEAFF.